A selection of T cell receptor beta chains follows, all from one sample in a study of cytomegalovirus exposure and HLA in healthy donors. The assay was immunoSEQ multiplex PCR, and TCRdb's table has in-frame clones only and misses some. The sample yields roughly 100,000 clones, about 74% seen once. Sequences were obtained from PBMCs. The receptors derive from a male donor in good health and CMV-seropositive. CDR3s include the opening cysteine and the closing phenylalanine or tryptophan. The order of the fields is clone size, D gene, V gene, J gene, CDR3 DNA, CDR3 protein. D genes are given only for firm matches. Part of the rows lack a size; the others show once, few, many or a class for expanded clones.

size: few
D: TRBD2
V: TRBV7-2
J: TRBJ2-2
DNA: TGTGCCAGCAGCTTAGCGCGACTAGCGGGAGCCGGGGAGCTGTTTTTT
CDR3: CASSLARLAGAGELFF

size: -
D: TRBD2
V: TRBV19
J: TRBJ2-7
DNA: TGTGCCAGTAGATGGGCGAGCGGGAGCTCCTACGAGCAGTACTTC
CDR3: CASRWASGSSYEQYF

size: -
D: -
V: TRBV5-4
J: TRBJ2-7
DNA: TGTGCCAGCAGCTCCGGCGGAGCTTCCAGGCGAACTAGGGAGCAGTACTTC
CDR3: CASSSGGASRRTREQYF

size: -
D: TRBD2
V: TRBV27
J: TRBJ2-3
DNA: TGTGCCAGCAGCGGACTAGCAAAAGGCACAGATACGCAGTATTTT
CDR3: CASSGLAKGTDTQYF

size: once
D: TRBD1
V: TRBV30
J: TRBJ2-7
DNA: TGTGCCTGGACCACAGGACAGGGCTACGAGCAGTACTTC
CDR3: CAWTTGQGYEQYF

size: -
D: TRBD2
V: TRBV14
J: TRBJ2-1
DNA: TGTGCCAGCAGCCAAGAGGGCAGCGGGAGCTACAATGAGCAGTTCTTC
CDR3: CASSQEGSGSYNEQFF

size: once
D: TRBD2
V: TRBV7-8
J: TRBJ2-7
DNA: TGTGCCAGCAGCAAAGAAGGGACTAGCGGCTACGAGCAGTACTTC
CDR3: CASSKEGTSGYEQYF

size: -
D: TRBD1
V: TRBV9
J: TRBJ1-2
DNA: TGTGCCAGCAGCGTTGGACAGGGGGCGGTATGGGATGGCTACACCTTC
CDR3: CASSVGQGAVWDGYTF

size: -
D: TRBD1
V: TRBV28
J: TRBJ1-2
DNA: TGTGCCAGCAGCCTGCAGGGGGTTGAGTATGGCTACACCTTC
CDR3: CASSLQGVEYGYTF

size: -
D: -
V: TRBV4-3
J: TRBJ2-2
DNA: TGCGCCAGCAGCCCCTCGCCCACATCCGGGGAGCTGTTTTTT
CDR3: CASSPSPTSGELFF

size: -
D: -
V: TRBV30
J: TRBJ1-6
DNA: TGTGCCTGGAGGAGCTCCTATAATTCACCCCTCCACTTT
CDR3: CAWRSSYNSPLHF

size: -
D: TRBD1
V: TRBV30
J: TRBJ1-1
DNA: TGTGCCTGGAGTGTCGGGACAGGGTCTGAAGCTTTCTTT
CDR3: CAWSVGTGSEAFF

size: -
D: TRBD2
V: TRBV18
J: TRBJ2-1
DNA: TGTGCCAGCTCACCAGTACTAGCGAATGAGCAGTTCTTC
CDR3: CASSPVLANEQFF

size: -
D: TRBD2
V: TRBV9
J: TRBJ2-3
DNA: TGTGCCAGCAGCGTAGCTGCGGGAGGGCCCGCAGATACGCAGTATTTT
CDR3: CASSVAAGGPADTQYF

size: -
D: -
V: TRBV2
J: TRBJ2-5
DNA: TGTGCCAGCAGCAAGGGGCAAGAGACCCAGTACTTC
CDR3: CASSKGQETQYF

size: -
D: TRBD2
V: TRBV5-1
J: TRBJ2-1
DNA: TGCGCCAGCAGCCTAGCGGGAGAGATTTACAATGAGCAGTTCTTC
CDR3: CASSLAGEIYNEQFF

size: -
D: TRBD1
V: TRBV11-2
J: TRBJ1-1
DNA: TGTGCCAGCAGCCCCAGGGGGCGTACTGAAGCTTTCTTT
CDR3: CASSPRGRTEAFF

size: few
D: -
V: TRBV20-1
J: TRBJ1-1
DNA: TGCAGTGCTAGTTCCCGGGTTCGAGCTTTCTTT
CDR3: CSASSRVRAFF

size: -
D: -
V: TRBV7-2
J: TRBJ1-5
DNA: TGTGCCAGCAGCTTAGTGTCCAGAAGCAATCAGCCCCAGCATTTT
CDR3: CASSLVSRSNQPQHF

size: -
D: TRBD1
V: TRBV29-1
J: TRBJ1-2
DNA: TGCAGCGTTGACTTAGGGACAGTCGATGGCTACACCTTC
CDR3: CSVDLGTVDGYTF

size: few
D: TRBD2
V: TRBV7-8
J: TRBJ2-2
DNA: TGTGCCAGCAGCTTAGGGGGAGCGGGACGCACCGGGGAGCTGTTTTTT
CDR3: CASSLGGAGRTGELFF

size: -
D: TRBD2
V: TRBV9
J: TRBJ2-1
DNA: TGTGCCAGCACCAACGGACTAGCGGGAGGGCCCCGTCGTGGCGAGCAGTTCTTC
CDR3: CASTNGLAGGPRRGEQFF

size: -
D: TRBD2
V: TRBV9
J: TRBJ2-2
DNA: TGTGCCAGCGGTGGGGGGGACTCAGAGAACACCGGGGAGCTGTTTTTT
CDR3: CASGGGDSENTGELFF

size: -
D: TRBD2
V: TRBV11-3
J: TRBJ2-4
DNA: TGTGCCAGCAGCTTAATCGTCGGGAGGGCCCTAGTAGGAAACATTCAGTACTTC
CDR3: CASSLIVGRALVGNIQYF

size: once
D: -
V: TRBV7-3
J: TRBJ2-7
DNA: TGTGCCAGCAGCTTAAATGGGGGACACTCCTACGAGCAGTACTTC
CDR3: CASSLNGGHSYEQYF

size: -
D: TRBD2
V: TRBV7-9
J: TRBJ2-5
DNA: TGTGCCAGCAGCTTAGCAGACGGGGCGGGAGACCGAACGGAGACCCAGTACTTC
CDR3: CASSLADGAGDRTETQYF

size: -
D: -
V: TRBV7-3
J: TRBJ2-6
DNA: TGTGCCAGCAGCTTATCGGACAGCTCTGGGGCCAACGGCCTGACTTTC
CDR3: CASSLSDSSGANGLTF

size: once
D: -
V: TRBV5-1
J: TRBJ1-3
DNA: TGCGCCAGCAGCCGGGACATTAGAAACACCATATATTTT
CDR3: CASSRDIRNTIYF

size: -
D: -
V: TRBV28
J: TRBJ1-2
DNA: TGTGCCAGCAGTTTATCGAGGAGCAACTATGGCTACACCTTC
CDR3: CASSLSRSNYGYTF

size: -
D: TRBD1
V: TRBV5-5
J: TRBJ1-2
DNA: TGTGCCAGCAGTAGCGGACCGGGACAGGGGGCGCAGGGCTACACCTTC
CDR3: CASSSGPGQGAQGYTF